The subject of this entry is one TCR beta chain. The data stem from a study of blood T cell repertoires in COVID-19. Looking at the study overall: Collection of acute and convalescent COVID-19 samples took place in the United States, Italy and Spain. The analysed material was cDNA or gDNA that came from T cells, B-cell-depleted T cells, or PBMCs.

This CDR3 contains 16 residues. The V gene's germline CDR1 is MNHNY and CDR2 SVGAGI (reference sequence). The V gene lost 6 bases and the J gene lost 5 bases, with 19 bases spanning the gap. In the original workflow: Scientists estimated how many nucleated cells there were by amplifying reference gene primers. The assay was immunoSEQ multiplex PCR, and TCRdb's table has in-frame clones only and misses some. That table gives V, J and clone size, and the DNA gave D and trimming. The sample lists around 95,000 clones, around four fifths occurring once. The receptor's source is a woman aged 70 to 79 with acute or convalescent COVID-19. Source material: peripheral blood. V gene TRBV6-6 combines with J gene TRBJ2-2; D may be TRBD1 (6 bases). For the CDR3, the DNA is TGTGCCAGCAGCCTGATAGGCCAGGGGCGGACCGGGGAGCTGTTTTTT. Translating it yields CASSLIGQGRTGELFF.